One T cell receptor (beta chain) is described in this entry. The data were obtained in a study of CD8 T cells in Susac syndrome. Controls matched for age and sex were healthy donors. An amount of RNA that ranged from roughly 0.5 to 1 ug was reverse transcribed with random hexamers. A multiplex approach, immunoSEQ multiplex PCR, amplified TCR beta CDR3 across 54 Vbeta and 13 Jbeta. TCRdb re-called the immunoSEQ multiplex PCR reads with MiXCR, one entry per CDR3 protein. The repertoire holds under 200,000 distinct CDR3 sequences, with around 93% as singletons. Losses at the gene ends were 10 bases for V and 7 bases for J; bases not matched to a gene: 9. There are 13 residues in the CDR3. Germline V CDR1 and CDR2: ENHRY, SYGVKD.

This receptor was obtained from a human donor in good health. The rearrangement joins TRBV10-3 to TRBJ2-1, with 8 bases aligning to TRBD1. Source material: CD4+ T cells from PBMCs. CDR3 sequence reads: CATRQGLGNEQFF. The CDR3 nucleotides read TGTGCCACCAGACAGGGGTTGGGTAATGAGCAGTTCTTC.